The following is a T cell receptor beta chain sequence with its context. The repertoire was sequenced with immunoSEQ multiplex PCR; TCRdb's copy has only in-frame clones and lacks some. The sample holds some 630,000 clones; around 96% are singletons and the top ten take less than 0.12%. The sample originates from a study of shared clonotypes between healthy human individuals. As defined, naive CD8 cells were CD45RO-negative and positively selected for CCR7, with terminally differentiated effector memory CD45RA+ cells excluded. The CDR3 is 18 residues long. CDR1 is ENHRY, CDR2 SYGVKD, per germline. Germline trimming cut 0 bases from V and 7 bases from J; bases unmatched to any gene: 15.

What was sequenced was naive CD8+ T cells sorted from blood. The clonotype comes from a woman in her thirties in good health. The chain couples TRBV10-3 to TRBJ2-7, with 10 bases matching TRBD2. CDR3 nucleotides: TGTGCCATCAGTGAGTCACTTCCTCGTCTAGCGGGAGATAGAGAGCAGTACTTC. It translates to CAISESLPRLAGDREQYF.